The T cell receptor beta chain under discussion was sequenced for a study of T cell responses to AZD1222 COVID-19 vaccine. The study, taken as a whole, reports: Baseline serostatus was positive in only six AZD1222 recipients. Possibly, clonal diversity was underestimated; donors were largely white British and included more females.

V lost 6 bases to trimming and J lost 1 base, with 16 bases between them. Germline loops: CDR1 KGHSH, CDR2 LQKENI. The CDR3 is 15 amino acids. For this clone: No antigen is known for it.

Whether given at about 4 or about 12 weeks, second doses were pooled. The data were produced by immunoSEQ multiplex PCR, yet TCRdb's version contains in-frame clones alone and is incomplete. The data hold about 110,000 clones, with 90% observed a single time. This clonotype was obtained from an adult who received the AZD1222 COVID-19 vaccine. The V and J genes are TRBV18 and TRBJ2-7; a possible D gene is TRBD2 (6 bases). The sequences come from peripheral blood, collected 28 days after the second AZD1222 dose. CDR3 DNA: TGTGCCAGCTCTCTTGACTGGGGGGAATCCTACGAGCAGTACTTC. Translated, it gives CASSLDWGESYEQYF.